This TCR beta chain is from a study of blood T cell repertoires in COVID-19. Turning to the study itself: PBMCs, B-cell-depleted T cells, or T cells provided the cDNA or gDNA that made up the material.

Sequenced by immunoSEQ multiplex PCR; TCRdb stores in-frame clones only, minus some. The table lists approximately 110,000 clones, 80% to 85% of them singletons. V lost 4 bases and J lost 4; bases outside the gene matches: 7. CDR3 length equals 15 residues. The germline gives CDR1 MNHEY, CDR2 SMNVEV (reference sequence). The gene calls are TRBV27 and TRBJ2-7; 10 positions agree with TRBD1. The specimen was peripheral blood. The sequence was collected from a man of 80 years or more with acute or convalescent COVID-19. This CDR3 is CASSWIGQGVYEQYF. The CDR3, as DNA: TGTGCCAGCAGTTGGATTGGACAGGGGGTGTACGAGCAGTACTTC.